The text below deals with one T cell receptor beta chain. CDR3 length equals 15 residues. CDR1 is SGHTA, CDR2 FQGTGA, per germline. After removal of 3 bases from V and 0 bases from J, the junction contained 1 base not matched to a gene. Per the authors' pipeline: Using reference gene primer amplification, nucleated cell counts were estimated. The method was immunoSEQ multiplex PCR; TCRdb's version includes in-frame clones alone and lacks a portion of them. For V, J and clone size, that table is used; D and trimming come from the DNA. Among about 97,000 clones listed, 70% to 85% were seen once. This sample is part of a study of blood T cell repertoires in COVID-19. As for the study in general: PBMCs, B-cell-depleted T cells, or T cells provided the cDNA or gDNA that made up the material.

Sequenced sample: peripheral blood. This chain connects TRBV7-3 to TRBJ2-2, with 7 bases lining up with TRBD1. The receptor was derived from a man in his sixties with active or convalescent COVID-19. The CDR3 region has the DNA TGTGCCAGCAGCTTGGGACAGACGAACACCGGGGAGCTGTTTTTT. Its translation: CASSLGQTNTGELFF.